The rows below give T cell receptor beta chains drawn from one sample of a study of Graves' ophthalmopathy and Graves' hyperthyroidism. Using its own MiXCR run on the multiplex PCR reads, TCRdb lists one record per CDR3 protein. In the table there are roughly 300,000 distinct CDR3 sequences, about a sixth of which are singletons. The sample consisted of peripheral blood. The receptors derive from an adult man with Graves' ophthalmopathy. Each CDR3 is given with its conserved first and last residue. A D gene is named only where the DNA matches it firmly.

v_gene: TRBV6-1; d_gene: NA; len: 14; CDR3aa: CASSGQPGTYEQYF
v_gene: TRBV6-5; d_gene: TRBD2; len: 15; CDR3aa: CASSYGLAGSYEQYF
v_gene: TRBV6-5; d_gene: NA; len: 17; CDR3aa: CASSYAARTTNTGELFF
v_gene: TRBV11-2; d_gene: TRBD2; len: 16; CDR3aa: CASSLAGRGGKNIQYF
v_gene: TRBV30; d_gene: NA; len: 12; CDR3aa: CALELPAYEQYF
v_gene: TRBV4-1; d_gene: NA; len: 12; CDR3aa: CASSLEGAEAFF
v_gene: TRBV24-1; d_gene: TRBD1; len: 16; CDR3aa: CATSDSTGGKKETQYF
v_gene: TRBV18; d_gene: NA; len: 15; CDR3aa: CASSPLVETNYGYTF
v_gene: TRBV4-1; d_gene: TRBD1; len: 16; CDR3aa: CASSQVRRGLGYEQYF
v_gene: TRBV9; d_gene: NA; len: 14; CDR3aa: CASSPLTVAYEQYF
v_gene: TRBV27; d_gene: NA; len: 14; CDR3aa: CASSPLKQGHEQYF
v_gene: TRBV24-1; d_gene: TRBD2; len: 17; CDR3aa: CATSDVTSGGTKETQYF
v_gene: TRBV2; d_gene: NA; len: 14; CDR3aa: CASSPTARNTEAFF
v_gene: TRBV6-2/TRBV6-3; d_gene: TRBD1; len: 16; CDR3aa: CASSRGQGRDTGELFF
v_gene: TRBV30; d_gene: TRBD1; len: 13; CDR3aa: CALGQGAKQPQHF
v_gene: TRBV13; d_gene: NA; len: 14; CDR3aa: CASSLARAGNTIYF